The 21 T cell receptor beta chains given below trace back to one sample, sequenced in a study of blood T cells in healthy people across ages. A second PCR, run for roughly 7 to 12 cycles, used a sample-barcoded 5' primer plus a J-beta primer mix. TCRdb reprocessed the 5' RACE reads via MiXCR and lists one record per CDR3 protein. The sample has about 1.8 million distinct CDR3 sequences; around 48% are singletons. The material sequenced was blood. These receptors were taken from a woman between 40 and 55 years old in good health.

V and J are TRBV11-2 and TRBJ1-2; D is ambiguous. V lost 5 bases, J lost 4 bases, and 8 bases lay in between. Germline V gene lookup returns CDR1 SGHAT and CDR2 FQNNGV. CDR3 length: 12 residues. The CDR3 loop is CASSRPGYGYTF. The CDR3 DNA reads TGTGCCAGCAGCCGGCCGGGCTATGGCTACACCTTC.

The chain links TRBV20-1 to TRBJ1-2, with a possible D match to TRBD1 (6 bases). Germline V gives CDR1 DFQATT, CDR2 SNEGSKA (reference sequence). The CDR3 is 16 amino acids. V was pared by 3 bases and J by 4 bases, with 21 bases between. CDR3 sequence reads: CSASEARGYGGYGYTF. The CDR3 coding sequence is TGCAGTGCTAGTGAGGCCAGGGGATATGGGGGCTATGGCTACACCTTC.

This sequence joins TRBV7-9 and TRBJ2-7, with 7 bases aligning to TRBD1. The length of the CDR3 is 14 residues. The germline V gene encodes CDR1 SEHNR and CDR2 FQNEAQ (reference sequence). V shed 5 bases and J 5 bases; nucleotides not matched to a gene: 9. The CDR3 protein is CASSQPGQSNEQYF. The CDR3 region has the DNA TGTGCCAGCAGCCAACCGGGACAGAGCAACGAGCAGTACTTC.

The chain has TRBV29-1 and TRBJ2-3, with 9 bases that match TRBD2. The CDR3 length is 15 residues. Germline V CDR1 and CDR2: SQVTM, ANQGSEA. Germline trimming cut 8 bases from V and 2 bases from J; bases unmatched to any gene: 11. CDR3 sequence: CSPTRAGGLTDTQYF. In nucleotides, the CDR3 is TGCAGCCCCACACGAGCGGGGGGCCTCACAGATACGCAGTATTTT.

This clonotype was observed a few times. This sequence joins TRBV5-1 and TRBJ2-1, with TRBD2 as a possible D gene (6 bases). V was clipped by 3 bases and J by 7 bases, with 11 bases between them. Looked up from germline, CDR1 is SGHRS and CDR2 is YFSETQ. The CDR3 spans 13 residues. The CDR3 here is CASSYGRENEQFF. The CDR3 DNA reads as TGCGCCAGCAGCTACGGACGGGAGAATGAGCAGTTCTTC.

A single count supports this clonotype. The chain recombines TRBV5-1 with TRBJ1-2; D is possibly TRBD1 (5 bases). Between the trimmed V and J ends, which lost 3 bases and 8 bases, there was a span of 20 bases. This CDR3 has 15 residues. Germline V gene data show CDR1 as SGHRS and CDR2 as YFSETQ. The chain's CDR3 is CASSWIDSGLGGYTF. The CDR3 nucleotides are TGCGCCAGCAGCTGGATAGATTCGGGACTCGGGGGCTACACCTTC.

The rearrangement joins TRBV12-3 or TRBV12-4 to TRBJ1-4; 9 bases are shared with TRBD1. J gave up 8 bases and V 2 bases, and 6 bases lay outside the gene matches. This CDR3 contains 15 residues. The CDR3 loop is CASSLSDRGGEKLFF. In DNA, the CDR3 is TGTGCCAGCAGTTTATCAGACAGGGGGGGCGAAAAACTGTTTTTT.

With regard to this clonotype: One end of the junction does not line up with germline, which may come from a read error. CDR3 loop: CASSFRSDPYNEELFF. In DNA form, the CDR3 reads TGTGCCAGCAGTTTTCGGTCCGACCCGTATAATGAAGAACTGTTTTTT. The chain is built from TRBV6-5 and TRBJ1-4; D ambiguous. This CDR3 has 16 residues. Germline loops: CDR1 MNHEY, CDR2 SVGAGI.

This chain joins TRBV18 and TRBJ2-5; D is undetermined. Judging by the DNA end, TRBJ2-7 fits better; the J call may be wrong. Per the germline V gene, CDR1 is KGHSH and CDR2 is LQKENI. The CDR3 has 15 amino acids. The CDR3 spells CASSPQGLISDEQYF. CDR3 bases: TGTGCCAGCTCACCACAGGGTCTCATATCGGACGAGCAGTACTTC.

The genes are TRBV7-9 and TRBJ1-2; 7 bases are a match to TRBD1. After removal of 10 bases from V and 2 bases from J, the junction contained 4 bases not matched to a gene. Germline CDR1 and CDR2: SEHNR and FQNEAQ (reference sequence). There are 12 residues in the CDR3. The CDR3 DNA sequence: TGTGCCACCCTGGGACAGAACTATGGCTACACCTTC. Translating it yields CATLGQNYGYTF.

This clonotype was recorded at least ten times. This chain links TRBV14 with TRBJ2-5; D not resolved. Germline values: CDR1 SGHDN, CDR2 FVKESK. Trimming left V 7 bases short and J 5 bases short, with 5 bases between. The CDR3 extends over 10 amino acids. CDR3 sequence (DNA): TGTGCCAGCAAGGGTGAGACCCAGTACTTC. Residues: CASKGETQYF.

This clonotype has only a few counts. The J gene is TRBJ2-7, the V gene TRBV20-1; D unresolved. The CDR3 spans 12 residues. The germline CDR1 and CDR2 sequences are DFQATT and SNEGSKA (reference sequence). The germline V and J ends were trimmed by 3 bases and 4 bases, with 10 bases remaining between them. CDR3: CSASPLLYEQYF. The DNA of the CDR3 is TGCAGTGCTAGCCCCCTTCTGTACGAGCAGTACTTC.

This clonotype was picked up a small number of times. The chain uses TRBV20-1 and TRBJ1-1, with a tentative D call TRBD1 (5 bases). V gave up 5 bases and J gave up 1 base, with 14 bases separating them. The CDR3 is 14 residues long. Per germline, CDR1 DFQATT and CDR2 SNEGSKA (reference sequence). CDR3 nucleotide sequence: TGCAGTGCTCCCGGCCTGAGGGGGAACACTGAAGCTTTCTTT. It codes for CSAPGLRGNTEAFF.

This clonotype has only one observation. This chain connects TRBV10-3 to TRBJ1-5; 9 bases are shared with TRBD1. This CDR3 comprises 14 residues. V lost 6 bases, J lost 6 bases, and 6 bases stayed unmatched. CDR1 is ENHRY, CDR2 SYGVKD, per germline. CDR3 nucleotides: TGTGCCATCAGGGGGACAGGGTCGGGTCAGCCCCAGCATTTT. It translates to CAIRGTGSGQPQHF.

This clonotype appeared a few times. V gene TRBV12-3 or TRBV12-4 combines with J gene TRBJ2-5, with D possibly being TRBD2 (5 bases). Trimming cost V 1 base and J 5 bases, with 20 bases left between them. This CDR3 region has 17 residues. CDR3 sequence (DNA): TGTGCCAGCAGTTTAGGCGAAAGAACTAGTAATTCCGAGACCCAGTACTTC. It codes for CASSLGERTSNSETQYF.

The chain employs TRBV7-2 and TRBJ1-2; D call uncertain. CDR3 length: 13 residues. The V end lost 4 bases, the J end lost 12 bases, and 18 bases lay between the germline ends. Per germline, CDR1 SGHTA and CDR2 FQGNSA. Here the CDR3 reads CASSSSVEPGDTF. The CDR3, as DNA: TGTGCCAGCAGCTCCTCTGTTGAGCCCGGGGACACCTTC.

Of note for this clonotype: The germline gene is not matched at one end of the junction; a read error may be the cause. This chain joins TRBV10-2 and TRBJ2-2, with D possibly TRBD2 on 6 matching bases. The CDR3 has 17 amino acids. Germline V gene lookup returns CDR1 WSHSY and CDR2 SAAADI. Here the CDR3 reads CASSTGGTEHLTRELFF. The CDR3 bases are TGCGCCAGCAGTACCGGCGGGACGGAGCATCTCACCAGGGAGCTGTTTTTT.

The CDR3 region has the DNA TGTGCCAGCAGCGTAGAGACTGGACAGGGTGGCTACACCTTC. Protein sequence: CASSVETGQGGYTF. The rearrangement joins TRBV9 to TRBJ1-2; TRBD1 agrees at 8 bases. Germline loops: CDR1 SGDLS, CDR2 YYNGEE. The CDR3 is 14 residues long. The V segment lost 0 bases and the J segment 7 bases; nucleotides outside the gene matches: 5.

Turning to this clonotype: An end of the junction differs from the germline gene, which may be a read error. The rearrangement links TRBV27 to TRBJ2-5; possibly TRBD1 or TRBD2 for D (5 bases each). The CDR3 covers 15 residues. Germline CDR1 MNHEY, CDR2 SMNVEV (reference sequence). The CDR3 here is CASRGAGPNQETLYF. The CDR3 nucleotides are TGTGCCAGCAGAGGGGCGGGCCCCAACCAAGAGACCCTGTACTTC.

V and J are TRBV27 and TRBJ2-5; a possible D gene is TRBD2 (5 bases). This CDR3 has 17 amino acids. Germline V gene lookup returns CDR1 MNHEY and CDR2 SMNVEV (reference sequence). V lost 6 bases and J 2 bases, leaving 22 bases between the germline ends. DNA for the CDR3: TGTGCCAGCAGAGGACTTAGTTTATCACAAGATCAAGAGACCCAGTACTTC. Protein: CASRGLSLSQDQETQYF.

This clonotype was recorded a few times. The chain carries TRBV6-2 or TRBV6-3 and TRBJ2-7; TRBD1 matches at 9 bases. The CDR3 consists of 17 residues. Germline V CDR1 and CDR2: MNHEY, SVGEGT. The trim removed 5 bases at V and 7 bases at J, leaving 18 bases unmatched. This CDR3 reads CASSTPNPGQGWREQYF. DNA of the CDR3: TGTGCCAGCAGTACCCCTAACCCGGGACAGGGATGGCGTGAGCAGTACTTC.